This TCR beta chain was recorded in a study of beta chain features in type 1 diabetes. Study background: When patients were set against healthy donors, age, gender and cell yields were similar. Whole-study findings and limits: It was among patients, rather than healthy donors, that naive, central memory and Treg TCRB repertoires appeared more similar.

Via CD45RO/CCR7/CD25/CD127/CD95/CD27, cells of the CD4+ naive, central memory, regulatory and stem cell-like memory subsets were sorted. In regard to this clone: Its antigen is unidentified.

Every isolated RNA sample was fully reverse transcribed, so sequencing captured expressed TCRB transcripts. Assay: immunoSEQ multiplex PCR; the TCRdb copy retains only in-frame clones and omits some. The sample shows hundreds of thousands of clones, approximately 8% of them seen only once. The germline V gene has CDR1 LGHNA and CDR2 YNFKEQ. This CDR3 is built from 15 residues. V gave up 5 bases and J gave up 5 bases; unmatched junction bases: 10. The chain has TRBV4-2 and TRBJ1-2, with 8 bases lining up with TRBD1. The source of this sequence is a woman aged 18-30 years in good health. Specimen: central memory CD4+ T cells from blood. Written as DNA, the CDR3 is TGTGCCAGCAGCTCCGGACAGGGACTCACGTATGGCTACACCTTC. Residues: CASSSGQGLTYGYTF.